This TCR beta chain was identified during a study of CD8 T cells in Susac syndrome (dated by TCRdb to between 2017 and 2020). A note on the overall study: Repertoire sequencing was used to test whether CD8+ T cell activation and differentiation in Susac syndrome was antigen driven.

As concerns this clonotype: Which antigen it targets is not known. No clone much larger than this one lies a single base away; base qualities are absent.

Peripheral blood CD8+ and CD4+ T cells from healthy donors, Susac syndrome patients and multiple sclerosis patients were profiled using high-throughput TCR beta sequencing. The multiple sclerosis controls were treatment-naive patients who had stable or active relapsing-remitting disease and met the revised McDonald criteria. Bulk CD8+ and CD4+ T cells were purified magnetically by negative isolation, whereas CD8+ TEMRA cells were enriched by FACS. Blood was drawn into EDTA tubes, processed within 24 hours, and PBMCs were isolated by density gradient centrifugation. PBMCs intended for TCR sequencing were frozen in liquid nitrogen and were later thawed in a 37 degrees C water bath. Purity of sorted or isolated CD4+, CD8+ and CD8+ TEMRA cells was at least 90%. The cysteine opens and the phenylalanine closes a CDR3 of 16 amino acids. Only the CDR3 DNA stays, 48 bases, in frame from base 1. According to the germline V gene (reference sequence), CDR1 reads MNHEY and CDR2 reads SMNVEV. Unmatched junction bases come to 3, with V trimmed by 2 bases and J by 0 bases.

RNA was extracted using the RNeasy kit, and about 0.5 to 1 microgram was reverse transcribed with random hexamers. The immunoSEQ multiplex PCR assay, which covers 54 Vbeta and 13 Jbeta segments, was used to amplify TCR beta CDR3 regions. Bias from PCR amplification was corrected by using a synthetic template baseline for primer optimization and for computational correction. The paper's data handling went like this. Reads were annotated to V, D and J genes per IMGT and analyzed with immunoSEQ Analyzer, keeping only productive sequences. Clonality was computed as one minus Shannon entropy normalized by log2 of the number of productive unique sequences. Public and private clones were assessed among the 100 most prevalent clones of each patient and control. Clones were defined as Susac-specific if absent from the healthy and MS cohorts, from 900 to 1,200 published viral clones and from other ImmuneACCESS disease sequences. TCRdb cleaned the public reads at Q25 with fastp, built clones with MiXCR and kept in-frame beta chains. One record per CDR3 amino acid sequence lists the most common genes and DNA. These V and J calls derive from TCRdb rather than the authors' analysis. A total of a few hundred thousand distinct CDR3 sequences appear in this sample, approximately 95% of them only once. The top ten constitute roughly 0.09% of the sample.

General findings and caveats noted by the study authors: The TCR sequencing and HLA analysis was acknowledged to have included a relatively small number of individuals.

This receptor was identified in a human donor with multiple sclerosis. This chain joins TRBV27 to TRBJ2-1; TRBD2 aligns with 8 central bases. Sequencing used CD4+ T cells from PBMCs. CDR3 loop: CASSLLAGRSYNEQFF. The sequenced DNA: TGTGCCAGCAGTTTACTAGCGGGCCGCTCCTACAATGAGCAGTTCTTC.